This T cell receptor beta chain was documented in a study of cytomegalovirus exposure and HLA in healthy donors. CDR3 size: 19 residues. The germline V gene has CDR1 SGDLS and CDR2 YYNGEE. V lost 2 bases, J lost 1 base, and 13 bases stayed unmatched. For this donor, CMV serostatus was not recorded. Overall study results and limits: Associated with cytomegalovirus, according to the listing, were 150 to 200 TCR beta chains.

On this clone itself: Its antigen is not identified.

Primers included in the PCR were 60 Vbeta and 13 Jbeta primers. Repertoires were generated with immunoSEQ multiplex PCR, while TCRdb's copy carries only in-frame clones and drops some. The sample has about 130,000 clones, roughly 75% seen once. The chain couples TRBV9 to TRBJ2-1, with TRBD2 matching over 9 bases. The TCR comes from a young man in good health. Sequenced input: PBMCs. CDR3: CASSVSGGAGGLSYNEQFF. The CDR3 DNA reads as TGTGCCAGCAGCGTCTCGGGAGGGGCGGGAGGGCTGTCCTACAATGAGCAGTTCTTC.